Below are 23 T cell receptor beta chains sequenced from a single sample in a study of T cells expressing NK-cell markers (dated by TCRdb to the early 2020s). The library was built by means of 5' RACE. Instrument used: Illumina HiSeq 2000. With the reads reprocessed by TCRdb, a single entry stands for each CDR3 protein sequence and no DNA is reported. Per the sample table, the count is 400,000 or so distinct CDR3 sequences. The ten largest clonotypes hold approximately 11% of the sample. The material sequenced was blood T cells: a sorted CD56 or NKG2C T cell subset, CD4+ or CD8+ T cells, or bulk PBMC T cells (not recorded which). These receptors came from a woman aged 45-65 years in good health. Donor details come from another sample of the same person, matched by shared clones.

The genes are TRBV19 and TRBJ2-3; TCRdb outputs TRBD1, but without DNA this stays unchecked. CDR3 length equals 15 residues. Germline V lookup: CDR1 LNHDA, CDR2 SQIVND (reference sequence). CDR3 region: CASSIDRGTTDTQYF.

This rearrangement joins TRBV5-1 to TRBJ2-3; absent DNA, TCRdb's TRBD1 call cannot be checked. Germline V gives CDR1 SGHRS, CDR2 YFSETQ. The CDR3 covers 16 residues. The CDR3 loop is CASSLIGQGTTDTQYF.

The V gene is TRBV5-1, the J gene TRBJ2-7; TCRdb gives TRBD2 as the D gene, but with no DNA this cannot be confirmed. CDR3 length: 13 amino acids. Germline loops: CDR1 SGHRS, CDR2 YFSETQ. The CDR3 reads CASSLPGGGEQYF.

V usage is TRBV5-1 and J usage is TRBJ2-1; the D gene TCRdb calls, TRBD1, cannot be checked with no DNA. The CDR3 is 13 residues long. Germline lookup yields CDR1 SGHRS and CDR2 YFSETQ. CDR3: CASRRDRHGEQFF.

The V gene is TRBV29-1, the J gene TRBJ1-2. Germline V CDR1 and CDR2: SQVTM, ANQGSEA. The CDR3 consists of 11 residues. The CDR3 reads CSVGQNYGYTF.

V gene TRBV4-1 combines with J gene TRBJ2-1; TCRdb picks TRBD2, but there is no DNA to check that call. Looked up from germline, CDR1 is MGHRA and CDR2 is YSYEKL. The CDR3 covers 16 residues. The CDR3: CASSQEEGPASNEQFF.

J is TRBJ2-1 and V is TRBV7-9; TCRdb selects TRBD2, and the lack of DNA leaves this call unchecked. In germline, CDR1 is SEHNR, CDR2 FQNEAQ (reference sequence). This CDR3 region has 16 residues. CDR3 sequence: CASSLEAGTSGNEQFF.

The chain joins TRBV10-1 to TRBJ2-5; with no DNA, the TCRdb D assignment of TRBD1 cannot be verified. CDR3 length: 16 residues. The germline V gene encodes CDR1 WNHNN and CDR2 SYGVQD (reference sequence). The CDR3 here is CASSAVGGELQETQYF.

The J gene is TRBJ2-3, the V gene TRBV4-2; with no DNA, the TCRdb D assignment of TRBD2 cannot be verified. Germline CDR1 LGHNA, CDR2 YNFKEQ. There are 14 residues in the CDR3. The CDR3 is CASSGGMRTDTQYF.

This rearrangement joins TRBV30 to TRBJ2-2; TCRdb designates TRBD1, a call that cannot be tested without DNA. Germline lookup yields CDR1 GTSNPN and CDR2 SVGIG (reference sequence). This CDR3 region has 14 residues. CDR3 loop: CAWLGAGNTGELFF.

CDR3 in amino acids: CASSLAGEANTEAFF. J is TRBJ1-1 and V is TRBV12-3 or TRBV12-4. The CDR3 runs 15 residues.

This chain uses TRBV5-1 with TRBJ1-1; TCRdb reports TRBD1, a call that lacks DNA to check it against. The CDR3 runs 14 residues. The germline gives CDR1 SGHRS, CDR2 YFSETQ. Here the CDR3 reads CASSSATGSDKAFF.

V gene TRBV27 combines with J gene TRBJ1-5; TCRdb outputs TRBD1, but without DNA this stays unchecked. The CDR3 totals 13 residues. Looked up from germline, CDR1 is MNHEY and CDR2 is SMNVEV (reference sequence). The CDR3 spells CASRQGWRWPQHF.

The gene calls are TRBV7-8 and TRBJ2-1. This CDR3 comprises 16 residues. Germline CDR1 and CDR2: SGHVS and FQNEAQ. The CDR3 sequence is CASSLDVLVGKVMQFF.

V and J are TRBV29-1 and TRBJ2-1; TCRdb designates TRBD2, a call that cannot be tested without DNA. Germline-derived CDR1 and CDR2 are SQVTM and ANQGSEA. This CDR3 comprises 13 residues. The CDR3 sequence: CSGNPGGLNEQFF.

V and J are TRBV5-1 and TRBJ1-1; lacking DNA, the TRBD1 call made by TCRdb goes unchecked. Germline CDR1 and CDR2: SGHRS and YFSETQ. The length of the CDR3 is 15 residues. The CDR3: CASSLVWGAGTEAFF.

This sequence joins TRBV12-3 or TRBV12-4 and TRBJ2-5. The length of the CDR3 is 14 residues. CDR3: CASKANRVQETQYF.

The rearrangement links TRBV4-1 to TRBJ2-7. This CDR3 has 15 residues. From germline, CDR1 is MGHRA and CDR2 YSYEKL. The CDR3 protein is CASSRPTEAVYEQYF.

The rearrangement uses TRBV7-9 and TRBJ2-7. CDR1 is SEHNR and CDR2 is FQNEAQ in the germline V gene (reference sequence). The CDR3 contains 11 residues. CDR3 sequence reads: CASSLDYEQYF.

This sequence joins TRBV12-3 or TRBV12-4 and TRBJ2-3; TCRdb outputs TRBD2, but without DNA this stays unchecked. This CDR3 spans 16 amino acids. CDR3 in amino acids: CASSLGVGLFTDTQYF.

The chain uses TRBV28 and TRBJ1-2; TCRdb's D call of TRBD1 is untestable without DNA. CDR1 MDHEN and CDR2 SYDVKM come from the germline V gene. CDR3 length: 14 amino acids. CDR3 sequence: CASIPPRRGDGYTF.

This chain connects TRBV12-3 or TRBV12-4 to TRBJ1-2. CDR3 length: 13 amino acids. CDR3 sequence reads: CASSPISPYGYTF.

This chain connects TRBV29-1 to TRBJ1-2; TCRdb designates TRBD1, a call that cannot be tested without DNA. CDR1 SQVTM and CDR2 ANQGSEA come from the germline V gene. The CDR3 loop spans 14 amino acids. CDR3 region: CSVESGTGNYGYTF.